Shown below are 5 T cell receptor beta chains from a single sample sequenced in a study of vaccination effects on CD4 cells after COVID-19. These receptors' antigens are unknown. Pools of viral peptides were used by the ViraFEST assay to expand antigen-specific CD4+ T cells ahead of sequencing. A 10-day culture period preceded the isolation of CD4+ T cells. Each participant was administered two doses of either the BNT162b2 or the mRNA-1273 vaccine. Using immunoSEQ multiplex PCR, the repertoire was profiled, and TCRdb retains in-frame clones only, with some absent. The sample carries approximately 83,000 clones, around four fifths recorded once. The sequencing here drew on CD4+ T cells from PBMCs cultured with HCoV-OC43 spike peptides, taken after COVID-19 vaccination. The subset was: HCoV-OC43 spike overlapping peptide pool stimulation. The receptor set was obtained from a human donor who received a COVID-19 vaccine.

The J gene is TRBJ1-5, the V gene TRBV6-6; D remains unclear. V was shortened by 3 bases and J by 0 bases, with 9 bases between the two germline ends. This CDR3 has 15 residues. In germline, CDR1 is MNHNY, CDR2 SVGAGI (reference sequence). The CDR3: CASSYNVYSNQPQHF. The CDR3 DNA is TGTGCCAGCAGTTATAACGTGTATAGCAATCAGCCCCAGCATTTT.

The chain combines TRBV30 with TRBJ2-5; no definite D call. There are 17 residues in the CDR3. The V gene's germline CDR1 is GTSNPN and CDR2 SVGIG (reference sequence). Trimming stripped 4 bases from V and 2 bases from J, with 23 bases between. CDR3 coding DNA: TGTGCCTGGAACCCCGGACGGGCCATACCCATTCAAGAGACCCAGTACTTC. This sequence encodes CAWNPGRAIPIQETQYF.

The chain recombines TRBV5-4 with TRBJ1-2; tentatively, D is TRBD1 (5 bases). The CDR3 totals 17 residues. V shed 4 bases and J shed 1 base, with 20 bases lying between them. Germline V gene lookup returns CDR1 SGHNT and CDR2 YYREEE (reference sequence). The CDR3 region has the DNA TGTGCCAGCAGCGCAGGCGGACGGGGGAAGAGTAACTATGGCTACACCTTC. Translation: CASSAGGRGKSNYGYTF.

The chain is built from TRBV19 and TRBJ2-3; 9 bases line up with TRBD1. Trimming cost V 7 bases and J 9 bases; bases outside gene matches: 14. Germline V CDR1 and CDR2: LNHDA, SQIVND (reference sequence). The CDR3 loop spans 15 amino acids. CDR3 sequence (DNA): TGTGCCAGTACCCTCACAGGGGGCGCTTATATGACGCAGTATTTT. Translated: CASTLTGGAYMTQYF.

The chain has TRBV4-1 and TRBJ1-4; 8 bases are shared with TRBD1. This CDR3 has 15 residues. Germline CDR1 is MGHRA and CDR2 is YSYEKL. The ends lost 1 base at V and 13 bases at J; junction bases unmatched: 11. The DNA of the CDR3 is TGCGCCAGCAGCCAAGGACAGGGGCCGCCCGAGGGACTGTTTTTT. It specifies CASSQGQGPPEGLFF.